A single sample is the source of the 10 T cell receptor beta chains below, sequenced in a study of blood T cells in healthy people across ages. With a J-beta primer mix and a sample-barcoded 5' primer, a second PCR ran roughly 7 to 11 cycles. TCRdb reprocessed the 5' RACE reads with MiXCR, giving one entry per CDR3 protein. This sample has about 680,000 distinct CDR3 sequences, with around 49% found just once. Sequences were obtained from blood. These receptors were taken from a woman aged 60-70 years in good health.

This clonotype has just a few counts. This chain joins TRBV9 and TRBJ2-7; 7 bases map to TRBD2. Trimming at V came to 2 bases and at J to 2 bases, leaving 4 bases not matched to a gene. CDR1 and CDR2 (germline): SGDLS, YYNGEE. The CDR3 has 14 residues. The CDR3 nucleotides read TGTGCCAGCAGCGTCCGGGACTACACCTACGAGCAGTACTTC. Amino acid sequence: CASSVRDYTYEQYF.

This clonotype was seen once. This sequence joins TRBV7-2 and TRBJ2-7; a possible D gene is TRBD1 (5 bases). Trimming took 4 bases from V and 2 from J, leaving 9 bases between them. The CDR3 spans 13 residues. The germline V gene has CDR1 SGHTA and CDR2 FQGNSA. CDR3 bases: TGTGCCAGCAGCTGGGGCATCGCCTACGAGCAGTACTTC. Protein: CASSWGIAYEQYF. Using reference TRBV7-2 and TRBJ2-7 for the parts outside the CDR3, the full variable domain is GAGVSQSPSNKVTEKGKDVELRCDPISGHTALYWYRQSLGQGLEFLIYFQGNSAPDKSGLPSDRFSAERTGGSVSTLTIQRTQQEDSAVYLCASSWGIAYEQYFGPGTRLTVT.

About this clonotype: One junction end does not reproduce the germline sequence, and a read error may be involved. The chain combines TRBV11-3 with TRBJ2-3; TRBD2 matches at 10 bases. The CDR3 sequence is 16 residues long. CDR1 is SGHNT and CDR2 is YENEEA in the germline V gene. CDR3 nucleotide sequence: TGTGCCAGCAGCGCCGGGACTAGCGTCGAAATAGATGCGCAGTATTTT. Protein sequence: CASSAGTSVEIDAQYF.

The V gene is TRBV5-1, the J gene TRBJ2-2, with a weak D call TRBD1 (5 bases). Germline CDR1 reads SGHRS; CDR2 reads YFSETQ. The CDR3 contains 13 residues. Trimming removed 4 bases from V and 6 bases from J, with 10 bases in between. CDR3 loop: CASSPGQSGELFF. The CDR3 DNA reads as TGCGCCAGCAGCCCAGGACAATCCGGGGAGCTGTTTTTT.

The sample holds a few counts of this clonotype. For the CDR3, the DNA is TGTGCCAGCAGCTCGGGACAGGGTTCTACGCAGTATTTT. Translating gives CASSSGQGSTQYF. The chain recombines TRBV3-1 with TRBJ2-3; 9 bases fit TRBD1. The CDR3 is 13 residues long. CDR1 is LGHDT and CDR2 is YNNKEL in the germline V gene (reference sequence). Trimming removed 5 bases from V and 8 bases from J; junction bases left unmatched: 5.

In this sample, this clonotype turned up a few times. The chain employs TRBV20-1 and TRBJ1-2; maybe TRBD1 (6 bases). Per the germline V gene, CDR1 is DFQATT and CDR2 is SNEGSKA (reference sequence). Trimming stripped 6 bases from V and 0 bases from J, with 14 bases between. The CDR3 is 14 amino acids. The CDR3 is CSAARTDANYGYTF. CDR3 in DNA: TGCAGTGCCGCCAGGACAGACGCTAACTATGGCTACACCTTC.

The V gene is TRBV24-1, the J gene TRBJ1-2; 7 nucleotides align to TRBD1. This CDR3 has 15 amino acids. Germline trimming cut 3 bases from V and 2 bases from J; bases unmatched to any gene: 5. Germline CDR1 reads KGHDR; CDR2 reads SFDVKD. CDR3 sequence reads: CATSDRDRENYGYTF. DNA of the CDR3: TGTGCCACCAGTGATCGAGACAGGGAAAACTATGGCTACACCTTC.

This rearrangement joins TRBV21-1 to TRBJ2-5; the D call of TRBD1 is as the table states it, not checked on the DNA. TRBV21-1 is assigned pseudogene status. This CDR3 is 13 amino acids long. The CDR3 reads CASNPTGGETQYF. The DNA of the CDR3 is TGTGCCAGCAACCCGACAGGGGGTGAGACCCAGTACTTC.

CDR3 region: CASSLSRGSNVLTF. The CDR3 DNA reads as TGTGCCAGCAGTTTATCAAGGGGATCCAACGTCCTGACTTTC. This chain joins TRBV27 and TRBJ2-6, with D possibly matching TRBD1 (5 bases). The CDR3 sequence is 14 residues long. Germline V gives CDR1 MNHEY, CDR2 SMNVEV (reference sequence). V was clipped by 0 bases and J by 8 bases, with 8 bases between them.

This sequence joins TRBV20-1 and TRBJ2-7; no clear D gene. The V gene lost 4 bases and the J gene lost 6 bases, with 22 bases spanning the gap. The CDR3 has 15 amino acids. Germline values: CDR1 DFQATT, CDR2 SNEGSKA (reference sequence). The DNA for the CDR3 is TGCAGTGCTAACCCCGCAGCAGGAGACATCTGCGAGCAGTACTTC. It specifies CSANPAAGDICEQYF.